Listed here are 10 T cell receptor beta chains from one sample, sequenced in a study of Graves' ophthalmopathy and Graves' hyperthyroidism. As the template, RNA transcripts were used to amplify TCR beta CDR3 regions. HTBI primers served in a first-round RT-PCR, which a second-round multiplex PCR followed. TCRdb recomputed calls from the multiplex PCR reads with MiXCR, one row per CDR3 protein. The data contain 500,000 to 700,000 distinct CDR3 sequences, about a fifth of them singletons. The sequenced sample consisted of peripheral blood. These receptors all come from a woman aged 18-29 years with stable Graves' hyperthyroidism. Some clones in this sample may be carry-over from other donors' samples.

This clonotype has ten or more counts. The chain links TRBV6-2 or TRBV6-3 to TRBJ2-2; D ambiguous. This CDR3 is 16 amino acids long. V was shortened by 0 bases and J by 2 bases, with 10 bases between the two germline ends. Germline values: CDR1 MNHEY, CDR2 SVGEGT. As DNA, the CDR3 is TGTGCCAGCAGTTACTCGTCGCGGCCCAACACCGGGGAGCTGTTTTTT. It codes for CASSYSSRPNTGELFF.

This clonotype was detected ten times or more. The CDR3 protein is CASSPPSGLRTYEQYF. The DNA of the CDR3 is TGTGCCAGCAGTCCTCCCTCGGGACTTCGAACCTACGAGCAGTACTTC. The J gene is TRBJ2-7, the V gene TRBV27, with D perhaps TRBD2 (6 bases). The CDR3 is made up of 16 amino acids. Germline V CDR1 and CDR2: MNHEY, SMNVEV (reference sequence). The V and J ends lost 5 bases and 2 bases respectively, with 19 bases between them.

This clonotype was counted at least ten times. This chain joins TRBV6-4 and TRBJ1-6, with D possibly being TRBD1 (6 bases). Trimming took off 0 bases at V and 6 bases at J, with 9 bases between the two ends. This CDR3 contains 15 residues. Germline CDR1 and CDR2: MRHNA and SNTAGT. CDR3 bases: TGTGCCAGCAGTGACTCACACAGGGTTAATTCACCCCTCCACTTT. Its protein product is CASSDSHRVNSPLHF.

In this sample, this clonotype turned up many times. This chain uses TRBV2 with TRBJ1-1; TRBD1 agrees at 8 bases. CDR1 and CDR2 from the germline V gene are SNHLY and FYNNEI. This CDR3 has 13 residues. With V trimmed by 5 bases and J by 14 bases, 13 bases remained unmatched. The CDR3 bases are TGTGCCAGCAGTTTGGACAGGGATCAGCCCGGCTTCTTT. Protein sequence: CASSLDRDQPGFF. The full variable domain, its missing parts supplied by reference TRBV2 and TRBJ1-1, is EPEVTQTPSHQVTQMGQEVILRCVPISNHLYFYWYRQILGQKVEFLVSFYNNEISEKSEIFDDQFSVERPDGSNFTLKIRSTKLEDSAMYFCASSLDRDQPGFFGQGTRLTVV.

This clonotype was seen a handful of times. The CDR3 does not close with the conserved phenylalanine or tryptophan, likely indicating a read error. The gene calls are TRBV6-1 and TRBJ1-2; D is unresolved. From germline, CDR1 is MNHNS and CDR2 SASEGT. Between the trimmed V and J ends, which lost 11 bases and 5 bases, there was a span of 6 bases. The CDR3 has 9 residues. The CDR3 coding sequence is TGTGCCGGAGTTTATGGCTACACCTCC. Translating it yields CAGVYGYTS.

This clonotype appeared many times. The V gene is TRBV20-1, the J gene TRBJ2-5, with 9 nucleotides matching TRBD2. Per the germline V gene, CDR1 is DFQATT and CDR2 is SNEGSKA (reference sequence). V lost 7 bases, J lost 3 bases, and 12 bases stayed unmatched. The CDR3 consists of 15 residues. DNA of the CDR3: TGCAGTGGAAGGGGTTTAGCGGGGGTCGAAGAGACCCAGTACTTC. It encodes CSGRGLAGVEETQYF.

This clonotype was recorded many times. This CDR3 is CASSQGLGPYEQYF. The DNA of the CDR3 is TGTGCCAGCAGCCAGGGCTTGGGTCCCTACGAGCAGTACTTC. The chain joins TRBV3-1 to TRBJ2-7; no clear D gene. Germline V gives CDR1 LGHDT, CDR2 YNNKEL (reference sequence). The CDR3 is made up of 14 amino acids. V shed 3 bases and J shed 2 bases, with 11 bases lying between them.

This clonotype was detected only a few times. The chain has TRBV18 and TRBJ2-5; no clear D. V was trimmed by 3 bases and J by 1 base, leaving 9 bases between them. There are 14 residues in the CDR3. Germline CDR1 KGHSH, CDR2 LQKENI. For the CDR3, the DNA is TGTGCCAGCTCACCTCAGGCAGTCCAAGAGACCCAGTACTTC. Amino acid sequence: CASSPQAVQETQYF.

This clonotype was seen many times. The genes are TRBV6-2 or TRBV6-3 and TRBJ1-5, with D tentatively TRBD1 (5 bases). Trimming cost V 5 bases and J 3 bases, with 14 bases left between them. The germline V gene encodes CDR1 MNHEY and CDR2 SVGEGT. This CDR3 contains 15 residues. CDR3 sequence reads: CASSNRDGYNQPQHF. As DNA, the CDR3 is TGTGCCAGCAGTAACCGGGACGGCTACAATCAGCCCCAGCATTTT.

CDR3 DNA sequence: TGCAGTGCTAGTTCGGGAGGGGGGACCAAAAACATTCAGTACTTC. Translated: CSASSGGGTKNIQYF. This chain connects TRBV20-1 to TRBJ2-4; 8 bases map to TRBD2. V was pared by 3 bases and J by 2 bases, with 6 bases of the junction left unmatched. Germline V CDR1 and CDR2: DFQATT, SNEGSKA (reference sequence). The CDR3 has 15 residues.